Below, 11 T cell receptor beta chains from the same sample are listed, as sequenced in a study of T cell responses to AZD1222 COVID-19 vaccine. Libraries were prepared by immunoSEQ multiplex PCR; TCRdb keeps only in-frame clonotypes and omits some of them. The repertoire holds tens of thousands of clones, with approximately 90% as singletons. The sequencing used peripheral blood, collected 28 days after the second AZD1222 dose. The receptor source for this set is an adult who received the AZD1222 COVID-19 vaccine.

This chain joins TRBV30 and TRBJ1-3; 10 bases align to TRBD1. This CDR3 comprises 13 residues. Per germline, CDR1 GTSNPN and CDR2 SVGIG (reference sequence). V shed 5 bases and J 2 bases; nucleotides not matched to a gene: 0. DNA for the CDR3: TGTGCCTGGGGGACAGGGGCTGGAAACACCATATATTTT. It yields the protein CAWGTGAGNTIYF. Full variable domain (remainder filled in from reference TRBV30 and TRBJ1-3): SQTIHQWPATLVQPVGSPLSLECTVEGTSNPNLYWYRQAAGRGLQLLFYSVGIGQISSEVPQNLSASRPQDRQFILSSKKLLLSDSGFYLCAWGTGAGNTIYFGEGSWLTVV.

The chain has TRBV12-3 or TRBV12-4 and TRBJ1-5; D ambiguous. The CDR3 is 13 amino acids. V was clipped by 3 bases and J by 6 bases, with 9 bases between them. The DNA of the CDR3 is TGTGCCAGCAGTTTGGGGAGCGGTCAGCCCCAGCATTTT. Its translation: CASSLGSGQPQHF.

This clone was counted a single time. The CDR3 nucleotides read TGCGCCAGCAGCTTCACTAGCGGGACCTACGAGCAGTACTTC. Protein: CASSFTSGTYEQYF. The chain has TRBV5-1 and TRBJ2-7; 10 bases match TRBD2. The ends lost 2 bases at V and 2 bases at J; junction bases unmatched: 1. Germline CDR1 is SGHRS and CDR2 is YFSETQ. The CDR3 has 14 residues.

V and J are TRBV4-1 and TRBJ1-1; no firm D call. The CDR3 extends over 14 amino acids. The V gene's germline CDR1 is MGHRA and CDR2 YSYEKL. Trimming pared 0 bases from V and 1 base from J, leaving 6 bases between. The CDR3 nucleotides are TGCGCCAGCAGCCAAGATGTCAGGAACACTGAAGCTTTCTTT. Translating it yields CASSQDVRNTEAFF.

This clone showed up just once. V gene TRBV11-3 combines with J gene TRBJ2-1; 10 nucleotides agree with TRBD2. The trim removed 4 bases at V and 8 bases at J, leaving 8 bases unmatched. CDR1 SGHNT and CDR2 YENEEA come from the germline V gene. The CDR3 contains 15 residues. The CDR3 loop reads CASSSSGRRIDEQFF. The CDR3 bases are TGTGCCAGCAGCTCTAGCGGGAGAAGGATCGATGAGCAGTTCTTC.

The chain has TRBV7-9 and TRBJ2-2, with a weak D call TRBD2 (5 bases). There are 15 residues in the CDR3. The germline V gene encodes CDR1 SEHNR and CDR2 FQNEAQ (reference sequence). The V gene lost 6 bases and the J gene lost 5 bases, with 16 bases spanning the gap. The CDR3 sequence: CASSLQPRETGELFF. For the CDR3, the DNA is TGTGCCAGCAGTTTACAGCCGAGGGAGACCGGGGAGCTGTTTTTT.

This chain joins TRBV7-8 and TRBJ1-5, with D maybe TRBD1 (6 bases). Trimming shortened V by 3 bases and J by 7 bases, and 22 bases separated the two germline ends. From germline, CDR1 is SGHVS and CDR2 FQNEAQ. The CDR3 extends over 17 amino acids. The CDR3 here is CASSFYPGGPSGQPQHF. The CDR3 region has the DNA TGTGCCAGCAGCTTTTACCCGGGGGGGCCTTCTGGGCAGCCCCAGCATTTT.

The chain joins TRBV10-2 to TRBJ2-3, with unresolved D. Trimming left V 5 bases short and J 4 bases short, with 13 bases between. CDR1 is WSHSY and CDR2 is SAAADI in the germline V gene. This CDR3 spans 14 amino acids. As DNA, the CDR3 is TGCGCCAGCAGTCTACAAGGGTGGGCAGATACGCAGTATTTT. It specifies CASSLQGWADTQYF.

The rearrangement joins TRBV28 to TRBJ1-5; D possibly corresponds to TRBD1 (5 bases). Looked up from germline, CDR1 is MDHEN and CDR2 is SYDVKM. The ends were cut back, 3 bases at V and 0 bases at J, with 12 bases in the middle. This CDR3 region has 16 residues. DNA for the CDR3: TGTGCCAGCAGTTTTCGCACAGGAGATAGCAATCAGCCCCAGCATTTT. Translation gives CASSFRTGDSNQPQHF. Combining the CDR3 with reference TRBV28 and TRBJ1-5 gives the whole variable domain DVKVTQSSRYLVKRTGEKVFLECVQDMDHENMFWYRQDPGLGLRLIYFSYDVKMKEKGDIPEGYSVSREKKERFSLILESASTNQTSMYLCASSFRTGDSNQPQHFGDGTRLSIL.

This chain uses TRBV14 with TRBJ2-7; D is perhaps TRBD1 or TRBD2 (5 bases each). V was trimmed by 2 bases and J by 3 bases, leaving 11 bases between them. The CDR3 has 14 residues. The V gene's germline CDR1 is SGHDN and CDR2 FVKESK. As DNA, the CDR3 is TGTGCCAGCAGCCAATATGGGGGATACTACGAGCAGTACTTC. Its protein is CASSQYGGYYEQYF.

The chain uses TRBV3-1 (or the pseudogene TRBV3-2) and TRBJ2-6; weak D call: TRBD2 (6 bases). The germline CDR1 and CDR2 sequences are LGHDT and YNNKEL (reference sequence). Trimming took 4 bases from V and 0 from J, leaving 13 bases between them. The CDR3 has 17 residues. The CDR3 nucleotides are TGTGCCAGCAGCCCGCCGGGGGTTACCTCTGGGGCCAACGTCCTGACTTTC. Translated: CASSPPGVTSGANVLTF.